These 13 T cell receptor beta chains originate from one sample sequenced in a study of T cells in localized non-small cell lung cancer. Measured with immunoSEQ multiplex PCR; TCRdb has only the in-frame clones, and not every one. The table lists 30,000 to 35,000 clones, around 93% of them singletons, with roughly 7.9% in the top ten. The source material was peripheral blood, sampled before any cancer treatment. All receptors derive from a female donor over 55 with stage I lung adenocarcinoma.

The gene calls are TRBV7-2 and TRBJ2-7; 10 bases fit TRBD1. CDR3 length equals 14 residues. Germline CDR1 SGHTA, CDR2 FQGNSA. V shed 5 bases, J shed 6 bases, and the junction held 7 bases outside the gene matches. DNA of the CDR3: TGTGCCAGCAGCCGACGGACAGGGGGAGTCGAGCAGTACTTC. As protein: CASSRRTGGVEQYF.

The chain couples TRBV9 to TRBJ2-2, with 9 bases matching TRBD1. The length of the CDR3 is 15 residues. J lost 6 bases, V lost 0 bases, and 3 bases had no gene match. From germline, CDR1 is SGDLS and CDR2 YYNGEE. The CDR3, as DNA: TGTGCCAGCAGCGTAGGGGACAGGGTGTCCGGGGAGCTGTTTTTT. It translates to CASSVGDRVSGELFF.

This chain joins TRBV6-1 and TRBJ2-1; 8 positions agree with TRBD2. This CDR3 spans 14 amino acids. The junction had 8 bases not matched to a gene; V was cut back by 7 bases and J by 6 bases. Germline V gene sequence: CDR1 MNHNS, CDR2 SASEGT. CDR3 DNA: TGTGCCAGCACGGGAGGGACGGCGCTCAATGAGCAGTTCTTC. Translated: CASTGGTALNEQFF.

For the CDR3, the DNA is TGTGCCAGCAGTTACCCCGCTAGCGGGAGGAGAGATACGCAGTATTTT. This sequence encodes CASSYPASGRRDTQYF. The chain is built from TRBV6-6 and TRBJ2-3; 11 bases map to TRBD2. With 2 bases clipped from V and 5 bases from J, the junction kept 6 bases outside the gene matches. Germline CDR1 MNHNY, CDR2 SVGAGI (reference sequence). This CDR3 has 16 amino acids.

CDR3: CASSLTGEGTDTQYF. CDR3 sequence (DNA): TGCGCCAGCAGCTTAACAGGGGAGGGCACAGATACGCAGTATTTT. The chain links TRBV5-1 to TRBJ2-3, with D tentatively TRBD1 (7 bases). The V end lost 2 bases, the J end lost 1 base, and 11 bases lay between the germline ends. The CDR3 spans 15 residues. Germline V CDR1 and CDR2: SGHRS, YFSETQ.

The DNA for the CDR3 is TGCGCCAGCAGCCAAGACCCGGACAGCCAGTTGAACACTGAAGCTTTCTTT. Amino acid sequence: CASSQDPDSQLNTEAFF. The chain has TRBV4-1 and TRBJ1-1, with D possibly being TRBD1 (6 bases). The ends were cut back, 0 bases at V and 0 bases at J, with 14 bases in the middle. The germline gives CDR1 MGHRA, CDR2 YSYEKL. The CDR3 is 17 residues long.

CDR3 bases: TGTGCCAGCAGCTCTCCGGTAGGGACGAGGTATGAAGCTTTCTTT. It yields the protein CASSSPVGTRYEAFF. The chain has TRBV7-2 and TRBJ1-1; D is perhaps TRBD1 (5 bases). Germline CDR1 reads SGHTA; CDR2 reads FQGNSA. CDR3 size: 15 residues. V was trimmed by 4 bases and J by 7 bases, leaving 19 bases between them.

V gene TRBV10-3 combines with J gene TRBJ1-2; tentative D call: TRBD1 (5 bases). V was clipped by 6 bases and J by 0 bases, with 14 bases between them. The CDR3 runs to 15 residues. Germline-derived CDR1 and CDR2 are ENHRY and SYGVKD. The CDR3 loop reads CAIRVDSNPNYGYTF. In DNA form, the CDR3 reads TGTGCCATCAGAGTAGACAGTAACCCTAACTATGGCTACACCTTC.

V gene TRBV30 combines with J gene TRBJ1-2; possibly TRBD1 for D (5 bases). The CDR3 has 13 amino acids. From germline, CDR1 is GTSNPN and CDR2 SVGIG (reference sequence). Trimming removed 3 bases at V and 2 bases at J, with 10 bases between. The CDR3: CAWRVQENYGYTF. Written as DNA, the CDR3 is TGTGCCTGGAGGGTACAGGAGAACTATGGCTACACCTTC.

This chain joins TRBV5-4 and TRBJ1-2, with a possible D match to TRBD1 (6 bases). The CDR3 covers 14 residues. With 4 bases removed from V and 4 bases from J, the gap between germline ends came to 14 bases. Germline assignment: CDR1 SGHNT and CDR2 YYREEE (reference sequence). CDR3 sequence reads: CASSPGGGGYGYTF. The CDR3 DNA reads as TGTGCCAGCAGCCCTGGAGGGGGGGGCTATGGCTACACCTTC.

The chain links TRBV30 to TRBJ2-3; D might be TRBD2 (6 bases). Germline-derived CDR1 and CDR2 are GTSNPN and SVGIG (reference sequence). The V and J ends lost 4 bases and 5 bases respectively, with 10 bases between them. This CDR3 is 12 amino acids long. In DNA form, the CDR3 reads TGTGCCTGGAATGGGCGGGGAGATACGCAGTATTTT. Residues: CAWNGRGDTQYF.

This rearrangement joins TRBV5-1 to TRBJ1-5, with D unclear. The CDR3 loop spans 14 amino acids. Germline CDR1 SGHRS, CDR2 YFSETQ. The V end was cut by 1 base, the J end by 2 bases, with 7 bases between. CDR3 DNA: TGCGCCAGCAGCTTGAGCGAGGGCAATCAGCCCCAGCATTTT. Encoded protein: CASSLSEGNQPQHF.

CDR3 coding DNA: TGTGCCAGCAGTCCCGGGGGGACAGACCCTTGGGAGCAGTACTTC. This translates into CASSPGGTDPWEQYF. The V call is TRBV28, the J call TRBJ2-7; D may match TRBD1 or TRBD2 (7 bases each). The CDR3 runs to 15 residues. Germline-derived CDR1 and CDR2 are MDHEN and SYDVKM. V was trimmed by 5 bases and J by 7 bases, leaving 21 bases between them.